The source of this T cell receptor (beta chain) is a study of blood T cells in healthy people across ages. Study outcomes and limitations: Roughly linear declines in TCR beta diversity per million T cells occurred with age.

A second roughly 6 to 11 cycle PCR used barcoded and J-beta primers. From the 5' RACE reads, TCRdb called clonotypes with MiXCR, one entry per CDR3 protein. The sample has over a million distinct CDR3 sequences; under 55% are singletons. The CDR3 is made up of 15 amino acids. Germline-derived CDR1 and CDR2 are DFQATT and SNEGSKA (reference sequence). The V segment lost 6 bases and the J segment 5 bases; nucleotides outside the gene matches: 7. A few counts support this clonotype. Its cognate antigen is unknown. V is TRBV20-1 and J is TRBJ2-7, with 16 bases matching TRBD2. The receptor comes from a woman in her fifties or sixties in good health. Specimen: blood. Here the CDR3 DNA reads TGCAGTGCAGCCGGGACTAGCGGGAGGGCCGACGAGCAGTACTTC. Translated: CSAAGTSGRADEQYF.